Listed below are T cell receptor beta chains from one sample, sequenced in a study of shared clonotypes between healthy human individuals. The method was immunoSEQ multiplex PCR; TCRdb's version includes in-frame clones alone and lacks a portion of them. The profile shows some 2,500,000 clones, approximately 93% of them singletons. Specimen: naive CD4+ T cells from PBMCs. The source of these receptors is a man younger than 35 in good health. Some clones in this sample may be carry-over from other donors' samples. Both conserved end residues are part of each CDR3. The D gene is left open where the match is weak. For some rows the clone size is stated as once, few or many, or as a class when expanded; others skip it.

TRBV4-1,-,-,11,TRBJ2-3,CASSQVDRQYF,TGCGCCAGCAGCCAAGTGGACAGGCAGTATTTT
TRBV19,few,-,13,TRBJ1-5,CASTTYSNQPQHF,TGTGCCAGCACGACTTATAGCAATCAGCCCCAGCATTTT
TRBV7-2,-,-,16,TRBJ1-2,CASSLAMWGSGYGYTF,TGTGCCAGCAGCTTAGCGATGTGGGGGTCGGGTTATGGCTACACCTTC
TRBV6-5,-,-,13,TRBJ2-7,CASSYDVGWEQYF,TGTGCCAGCAGTTACGATGTCGGTTGGGAGCAGTACTTC
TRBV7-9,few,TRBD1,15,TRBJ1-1,CASSLMSGGNTEAFF,TGTGCCAGCAGCTTAATGTCAGGGGGAAACACTGAAGCTTTCTTT
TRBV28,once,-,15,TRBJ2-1,CASSLPGRGLDEQFF,TGTGCCAGCAGTCTCCCGGGGAGGGGGCTCGATGAGCAGTTCTTC
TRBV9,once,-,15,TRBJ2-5,CASSVGRLEGQTQYF,TGTGCCAGCAGCGTAGGGCGGCTCGAGGGCCAGACCCAGTACTTC
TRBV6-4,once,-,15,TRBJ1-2,CASSVGSGRNYGYTF,TGTGCCAGCAGTGTAGGATCGGGGCGTAACTATGGCTACACCTTC
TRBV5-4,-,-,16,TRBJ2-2,CASTPGGQTNTGELFF,TGTGCCAGCACCCCGGGGGGACAAACCAACACCGGGGAGCTGTTTTTT
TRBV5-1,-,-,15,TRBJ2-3,CASSLVLAPTDTQYF,TGCGCCAGCAGCTTGGTTCTAGCGCCCACAGATACGCAGTATTTT
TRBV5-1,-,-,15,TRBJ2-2,CASSPRGGRDGELFF,TGCGCCAGCAGCCCCCGTGGGGGTCGAGACGGGGAGCTGTTTTTT
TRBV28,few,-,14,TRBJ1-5,CASRRTDSNQPQHF,TGTGCCAGCAGGCGGACGGACAGCAATCAGCCCCAGCATTTT
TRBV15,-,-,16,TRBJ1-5,CATSRVRSTSNQPQHF,TGTGCCACCAGCAGAGTTCGGTCTACCAGCAATCAGCCCCAGCATTTT
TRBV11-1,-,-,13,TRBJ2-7,CASSLRHSYEQYF,TGTGCCAGCAGCTTACGGCACTCCTACGAGCAGTACTTC
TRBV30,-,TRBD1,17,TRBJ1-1,CAWSRRTGPPTGTEAFF,TGTGCCTGGAGTAGGCGGACAGGGCCCCCCACGGGCACTGAAGCTTTCTTT
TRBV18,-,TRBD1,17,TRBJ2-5,CASSPPGQGPLQETQYF,TGTGCCAGCTCACCACCTGGACAGGGACCACTGCAAGAGACCCAGTACTTC
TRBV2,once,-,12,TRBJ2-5,CASTGSGETQYF,TGTGCCAGCACGGGGTCCGGCGAGACCCAGTACTTC
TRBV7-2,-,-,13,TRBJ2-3,CASSLSFADTQYF,TGTGCCAGCAGCTTGTCGTTCGCAGATACGCAGTATTTT
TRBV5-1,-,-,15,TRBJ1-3,CASSLLAATGNTIYF,TGCGCCAGCAGCTTGTTAGCAGCAACTGGAAACACCATATATTTT
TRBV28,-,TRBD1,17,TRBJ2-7,CASSSLPHRDRVDEQYF,TGTGCCAGCAGTTCCCTACCGCACCGGGACAGGGTCGACGAGCAGTACTTC
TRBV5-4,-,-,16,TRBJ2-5,CASSLGPVGGEETQYF,TGTGCCAGCAGCTTGGGTCCTGTCGGGGGAGAAGAGACCCAGTACTTC
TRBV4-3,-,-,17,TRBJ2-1,CASSQAAFGPRDNEQFF,TGCGCCAGCAGCCAAGCCGCGTTCGGACCGAGGGACAATGAGCAGTTCTTC
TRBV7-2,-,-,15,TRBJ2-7,CASSPPGGVLYEQYF,TGTGCCAGCAGCCCCCCTGGAGGGGTACTCTACGAGCAGTACTTC
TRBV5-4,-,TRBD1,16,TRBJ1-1,CASSLGGTGAYTEAFF,TGTGCCAGCAGCTTGGGAGGTACAGGGGCATACACTGAAGCTTTCTTT
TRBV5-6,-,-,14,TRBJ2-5,CASSSGQLQETQYF,TGTGCCAGCAGCTCCGGACAGCTCCAAGAGACCCAGTACTTC
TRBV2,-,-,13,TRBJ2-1,CASSVERDNEQFF,TGTGCCAGCAGTGTGGAGAGGGACAATGAGCAGTTCTTC
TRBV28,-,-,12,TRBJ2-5,CASSSGPRTQYF,TGTGCCAGCAGTTCCGGACCTCGGACCCAGTACTTC
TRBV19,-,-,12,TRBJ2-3,CASSALPADLYF,TGTGCCAGTAGTGCACTCCCTGCGGACCTGTATTTT
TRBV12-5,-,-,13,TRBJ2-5,CASARRFEETQYF,TGTGCTAGTGCCCGAAGATTCGAAGAGACCCAGTACTTC
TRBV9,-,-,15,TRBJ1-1,CASSVSSGGYTEAFF,TGTGCCAGCAGCGTTTCATCGGGGGGATATACTGAAGCTTTCTTT
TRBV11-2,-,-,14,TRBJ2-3,CASTDRRGADTQYF,TGTGCCAGCACCGACCGGCGAGGGGCAGATACGCAGTATTTT
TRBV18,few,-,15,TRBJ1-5,CASSPETGGNQPQHF,TGTGCCAGCTCACCAGAGACAGGCGGGAATCAGCCCCAGCATTTT
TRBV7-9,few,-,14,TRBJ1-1,CASSLKDRNTEAFF,TGTGCCAGCAGCTTAAAGGACAGGAACACTGAAGCTTTCTTT
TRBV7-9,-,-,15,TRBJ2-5,CASSLAASVQETQYF,TGTGCCAGCAGCTTAGCGGCTAGCGTACAAGAGACCCAGTACTTC
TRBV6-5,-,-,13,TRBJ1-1,CASSSRGYTEAFF,TGTGCCAGCAGTTCTAGGGGCTACACTGAAGCTTTCTTT
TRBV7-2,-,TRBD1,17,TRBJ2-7,CASSRRSTGGYTYEQYF,TGTGCCAGCAGCCGTAGGTCCACAGGGGGTTATACCTACGAGCAGTACTTC